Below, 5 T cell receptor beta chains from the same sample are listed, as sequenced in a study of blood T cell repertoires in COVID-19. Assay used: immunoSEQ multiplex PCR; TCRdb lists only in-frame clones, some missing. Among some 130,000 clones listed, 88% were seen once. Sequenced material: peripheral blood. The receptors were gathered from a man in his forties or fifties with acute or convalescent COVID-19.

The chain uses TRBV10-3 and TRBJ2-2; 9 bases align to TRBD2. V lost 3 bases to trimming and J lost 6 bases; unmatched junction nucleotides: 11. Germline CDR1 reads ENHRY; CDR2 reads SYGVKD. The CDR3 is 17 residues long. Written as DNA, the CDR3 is TGTGCCATCAGTGATGGGCGGGAGGGCCTGTTCCCCGGGGAGCTGTTTTTT. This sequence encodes CAISDGREGLFPGELFF.

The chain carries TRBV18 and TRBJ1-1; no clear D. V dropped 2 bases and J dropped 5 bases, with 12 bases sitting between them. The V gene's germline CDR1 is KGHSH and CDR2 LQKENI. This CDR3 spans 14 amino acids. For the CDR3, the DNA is TGTGCCAGCTCACCAGGTGTAGAGGGAACTGAAGCTTTCTTT. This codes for CASSPGVEGTEAFF.

CDR3 amino acids: CSVAPRTVNTEAFF. CDR3 DNA: TGCAGCGTAGCCCCTAGGACAGTGAACACTGAAGCTTTCTTT. The genes are TRBV29-1 and TRBJ1-1; TRBD1 might be the D (6 bases). CDR1 is SQVTM and CDR2 is ANQGSEA in the germline V gene. Trimming shortened V by 6 bases and J by 0 bases, and 14 bases separated the two germline ends. The CDR3 length is 14 residues.

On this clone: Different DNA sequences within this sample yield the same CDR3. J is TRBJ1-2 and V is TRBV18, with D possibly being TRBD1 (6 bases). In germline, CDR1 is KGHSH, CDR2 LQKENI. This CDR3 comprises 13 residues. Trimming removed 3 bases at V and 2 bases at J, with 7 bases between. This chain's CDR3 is CASSPDSNYGYTF. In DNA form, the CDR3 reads TGTGCCAGCTCACCGGACAGCAACTATGGCTACACCTTC.

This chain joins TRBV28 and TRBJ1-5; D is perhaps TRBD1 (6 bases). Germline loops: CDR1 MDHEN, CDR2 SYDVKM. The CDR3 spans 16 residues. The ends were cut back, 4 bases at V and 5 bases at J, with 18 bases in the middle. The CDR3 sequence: CASSSSGTQFYQPQHF. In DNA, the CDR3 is TGTGCCAGCAGTTCGTCCGGGACACAGTTTTATCAGCCCCAGCATTTT. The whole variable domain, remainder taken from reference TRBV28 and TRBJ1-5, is DVKVTQSSRYLVKRTGEKVFLECVQDMDHENMFWYRQDPGLGLRLIYFSYDVKMKEKGDIPEGYSVSREKKERFSLILESASTNQTSMYLCASSSSGTQFYQPQHFGDGTRLSIL.